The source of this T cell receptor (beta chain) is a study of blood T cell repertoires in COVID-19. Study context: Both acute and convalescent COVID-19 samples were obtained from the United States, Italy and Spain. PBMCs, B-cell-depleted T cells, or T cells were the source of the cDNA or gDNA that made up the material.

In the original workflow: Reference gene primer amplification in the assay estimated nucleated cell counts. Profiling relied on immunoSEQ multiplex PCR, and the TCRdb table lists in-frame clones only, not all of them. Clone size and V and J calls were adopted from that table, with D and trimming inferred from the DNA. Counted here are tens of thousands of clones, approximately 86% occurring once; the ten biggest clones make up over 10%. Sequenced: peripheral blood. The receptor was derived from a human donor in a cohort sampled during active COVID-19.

The CDR3 nucleotides are TGTGCCAGCAGCCGGGGACAGGGGGCCCCCTACGAGCAGTACTTC. This sequence encodes CASSRGQGAPYEQYF. This chain joins TRBV5-4 and TRBJ2-7, with 12 bases matching TRBD1. This CDR3 region has 15 residues. CDR1 is SGHNT and CDR2 is YYREEE in the germline V gene (reference sequence). V shed 4 bases and J 2 bases; nucleotides not matched to a gene: 4.